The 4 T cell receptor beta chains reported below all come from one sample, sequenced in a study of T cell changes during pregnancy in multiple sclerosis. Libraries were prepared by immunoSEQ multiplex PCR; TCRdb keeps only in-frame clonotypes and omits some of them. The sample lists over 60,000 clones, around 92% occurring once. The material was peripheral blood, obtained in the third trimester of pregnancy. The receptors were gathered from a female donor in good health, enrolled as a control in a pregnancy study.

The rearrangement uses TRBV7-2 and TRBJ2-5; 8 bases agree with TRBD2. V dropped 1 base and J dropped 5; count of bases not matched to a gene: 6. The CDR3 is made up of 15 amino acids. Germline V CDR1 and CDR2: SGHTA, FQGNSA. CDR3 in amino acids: CASSLEGLAGETQYF. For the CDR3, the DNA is TGTGCCAGCAGCTTAGAAGGACTAGCTGGGGAGACCCAGTACTTC.

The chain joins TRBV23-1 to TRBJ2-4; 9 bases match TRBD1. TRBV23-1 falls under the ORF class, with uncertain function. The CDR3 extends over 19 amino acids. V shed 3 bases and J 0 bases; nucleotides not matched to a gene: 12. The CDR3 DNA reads TGCGCCAGCAGTCATTCCGGGACAGGGACCTGCCTAGCCAAAAACATTCAGTACTTC. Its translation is CASSHSGTGTCLAKNIQYF.

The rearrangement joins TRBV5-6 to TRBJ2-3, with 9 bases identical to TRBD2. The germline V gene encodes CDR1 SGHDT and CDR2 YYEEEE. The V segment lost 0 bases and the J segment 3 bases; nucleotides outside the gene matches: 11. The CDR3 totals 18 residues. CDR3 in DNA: TGTGCCAGCAGCTTGGCTGTCTCGAGCACTAGCGGGACAGATACGCAGTATTTT. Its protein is CASSLAVSSTSGTDTQYF.

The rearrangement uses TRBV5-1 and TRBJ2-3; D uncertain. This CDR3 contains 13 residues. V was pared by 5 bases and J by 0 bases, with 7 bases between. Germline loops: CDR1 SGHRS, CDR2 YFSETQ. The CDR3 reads CASRADSTDTQYF. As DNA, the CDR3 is TGCGCCAGCAGGGCTGATAGCACAGATACGCAGTATTTT.